A selection of T cell receptor beta chains follows, all from one sample in a study of cytomegalovirus exposure and HLA in healthy donors. Clones were sequenced by immunoSEQ multiplex PCR, and TCRdb holds only the in-frame ones, with some missing. The table records 65,000 to 90,000 clones, about 80% of them present only once. Source material: PBMCs. The receptors originated from a man under 40 in good health and CMV-seronegative. The CDR3 runs from the conserved cysteine through the conserved F or W. The D gene is left open where the match is weak. The listing skips clone size in some rows; elsewhere it reads once, few, many or a size class.

d_call	j_call	v_call	clone_size	cdr3_aa	cdr3_nt
TRBD1	TRBJ2-2	TRBV7-9	NA	CASSARDRGTGELFF	TGTGCCAGCAGCGCCCGGGACAGGGGCACCGGGGAGCTGTTTTTT
TRBD2	TRBJ2-5	TRBV14	few	CASSSKREGKVTQYF	TGTGCCAGCAGCTCGAAACGGGAGGGGAAAGTGACCCAGTACTTC
TRBD2	TRBJ2-1	TRBV4-3	NA	CASSQMELAVSSYNEQFF	TGCGCCAGCAGCCAAATGGAACTAGCGGTTAGCTCCTACAATGAGCAGTTCTTC
NA	TRBJ1-2	TRBV11-2	NA	CASSFPGDSGYTF	TGTGCCAGCAGCTTCCCCGGGGATAGCGGCTACACCTTC
TRBD1	TRBJ2-7	TRBV2	NA	CASSRGLREQYF	TGTGCCAGCAGCAGGGGGCTGAGAGAGCAGTACTTC
TRBD1	TRBJ2-7	TRBV30	NA	CAWDGQGTVKYF	TGTGCCTGGGACGGACAAGGGACAGTCAAGTACTTC
TRBD1	TRBJ2-7	TRBV11-1	NA	CASSFDRGNEQYF	TGTGCCAGCAGCTTTGACAGGGGAAACGAGCAGTACTTC
TRBD1	TRBJ1-6	TRBV30	NA	CAWSPPGTANSPLHF	TGTGCCTGGAGTCCCCCAGGGACAGCCAATTCACCCCTCCACTTT
NA	TRBJ1-2	TRBV2	NA	CARTTGKHGYTF	TGTGCCAGAACTACAGGGAAGCATGGCTACACCTTC
NA	TRBJ1-1	TRBV7-9	once	CASSMSEGTWYTEAFF	TGTGCCAGCAGCATGAGCGAGGGGACATGGTACACTGAAGCTTTCTTT
NA	TRBJ2-2	TRBV18	NA	CASSPPYRTGELFF	TGTGCCAGCTCACCACCGTACAGGACCGGGGAGCTGTTTTTT
NA	TRBJ1-2	TRBV28	NA	CASSTPGVSRSGGYTF	TGTGCCAGCAGTACCCCGGGGGTATCCAGATCGGGAGGCTACACCTTC
NA	TRBJ1-5	TRBV30	NA	CAWGEGFNQPQHF	TGTGCCTGGGGGGAGGGGTTCAATCAGCCCCAGCATTTT
NA	TRBJ2-2	TRBV5-6	NA	CASSPRLSAGNTGELFF	TGTGCCAGCAGCCCCCGTTTATCGGCAGGGAACACCGGGGAGCTGTTTTTT
NA	TRBJ2-5	TRBV5-6	NA	CASSPRQDYQETQYF	TGTGCCAGCAGTCCGAGACAGGACTACCAAGAGACCCAGTACTTC
TRBD1	TRBJ2-7	TRBV30	NA	CAWSGQGYEQYF	TGTGCCTGGAGCGGACAGGGCTACGAGCAGTACTTC
NA	TRBJ2-1	TRBV7-9	few	CASTSGSLGEQFF	TGTGCCAGCACTTCCGGGTCTCTCGGTGAGCAGTTCTTC
NA	TRBJ2-1	TRBV11-3	NA	CASSLESSSYNEQFF	TGTGCCAGCAGCTTAGAATCCAGCTCCTACAATGAGCAGTTCTTC
NA	TRBJ2-3	TRBV11-3	once	CASRDLVGFRADTQYF	TGTGCCAGCAGGGACTTGGTAGGTTTTAGAGCAGATACGCAGTATTTT
NA	TRBJ2-2	TRBV4-3	NA	CASSPYAGTGELFF	TGCGCCAGCAGCCCCTACGCCGGCACCGGGGAGCTGTTTTTT
TRBD1	TRBJ2-7	TRBV6-5	NA	CASSSHGTGDRNEQYF	TGTGCCAGCAGTTCGCACGGGACAGGGGATCGCAACGAGCAGTACTTC
NA	TRBJ2-1	TRBV28	NA	CASGSPGYNEQFF	TGTGCCAGCGGGAGCCCTGGCTACAATGAGCAGTTCTTC
TRBD1	TRBJ2-4	TRBV4-1	NA	CASSQDGTGVNIQYF	TGCGCCAGCAGCCAAGACGGGACAGGGGTTAACATTCAGTACTTC
NA	TRBJ1-6	TRBV19	NA	CASSPWGGGSPLHF	TGTGCCAGTAGCCCTTGGGGAGGGGGTTCACCCCTCCACTTT
NA	TRBJ2-7	TRBV6-5	NA	CASSYSSGGGYEQYF	TGTGCCAGCAGTTACTCATCCGGGGGAGGCTACGAGCAGTACTTC
TRBD2	TRBJ2-7	TRBV6-1	once	CASSATSGSPTEQYF	TGTGCCAGCAGTGCGACTAGCGGGAGCCCGACCGAGCAGTACTTC
NA	TRBJ1-5	TRBV27	NA	CASSTGLVKPQHF	TGTGCCAGCAGTACAGGGCTGGTTAAGCCCCAGCATTTT
NA	TRBJ2-5	TRBV28	NA	CASSSTLAPQETQYF	TGTGCCAGCAGTTCGACCCTAGCGCCCCAAGAGACCCAGTACTTC
TRBD1	TRBJ1-2	TRBV6-4	NA	CASSSTGGRGYTF	TGTGCCAGCAGTAGTACAGGGGGCCGTGGCTACACCTTC